The clone carrying this T cell receptor (beta chain) has a count of ten or more. The data were taken from a study of type 1 regulatory T cells. Each CDR3 protein is one row after TCRdb ran MiXCR on the reads. The repertoire consists of about 18,000 distinct CDR3 sequences, with about 10% occurring once and the leading ten covering approximately 3%. With V trimmed by 4 bases and J by 12 bases, 10 bases remained unmatched. The germline CDR1 and CDR2 sequences are SGHRS and YFSETQ. The CDR3 has 13 residues. The chain carries TRBV5-1 and TRBJ1-1; 9 nucleotides line up with TRBD1. The TCR was taken from a human donor in good health. Sequences were obtained from CD4+ T cells, either the whole sample or a sorted fraction (not recorded which). The CDR3 loop reads CASSPRDREQPFF. The CDR3 DNA follows: TGCGCCAGCAGCCCCCGGGACAGGGAGCAACCTTTCTTT.